This T cell receptor (beta chain) was captured in a study of beta chain features in type 1 diabetes (dated by TCRdb to between 2017 and 2018). The study in broad terms: Mean age, gender distribution, total cell number and subset yield did not differ between patients and healthy donors. A total of roughly 100 million sorted cells were examined across all samples, and the number of cells per subset was strongly correlated with RNA yield. The study compared TCRB repertoires of sorted circulating CD4+ T cell subsets between recently diagnosed type 1 diabetes patients and matched healthy donors. Regulatory and stem cell-like memory subsets were isolated from only 8 patients and roughly eight healthy donors, whereas naive and central memory subsets came from all 30 or so donors. What the work shows at the level of the full study, not this receptor alone: Shorter templates might be favored by PCR, yet because patient and control samples were amplified and corrected together, any such skew would affect both groups equally. Naive, central memory and regulatory TCRB repertoires appeared to be more alike among patients than among healthy donors. Because cDNA was sequenced instead of genomic DNA, activated cells with high expression could be over-represented, although the groups did not differ in activation or CD3 levels. Type 1 diabetes patients showed a moderate but significant shortening of TCRB CDR3 length in all four CD4+ subsets. Only small numbers of individuals were included in the HLA sub-analyses, which left unresolved whether HLA type had any influence on TCRB rearrangement. Patients with type 1 diabetes made fewer insertions and deleted more nucleotides at VDJ recombination sites, implying thymic rearrangement abnormalities.

Each donor gave one peripheral blood draw, roughly 110 mL on average, collected into heparinised tubes. A BD FACSAria II was used to sort naive, central memory, regulatory and stem cell-like memory CD4+ T cells with a panel that included CD45RO, CCR7, CD25, CD127, CD95 and CD27. A purity above 95% was achieved for all sorted populations. Right away, PBMCs were isolated by Lymphoprep density gradient centrifugation and were stained directly, with no culture step. So that batch effects would be minimized, each experiment stained and sorted samples in pairs, pairing one healthy donor with one patient. All of the isolated RNA was reverse transcribed with the High Capacity cDNA Reverse Transcription Kit, so expressed TCRB transcripts were sequenced. Deep immunoSEQ sequencing was performed on naive, central memory and regulatory T cell samples, with an average of about 3.6 million total reads per sample. After sorted cells were lysed in RLT buffer, RNA was extracted with DNase-treated RNeasy Micro or Mini kits, with the choice depending on cell number. Each cell subset was processed on its own to prevent cross-contamination, while patient and healthy donor samples were processed together. The immunoSEQ multiplex PCR was used to amplify TCRB sequences from cDNA, yielding 87-bp fragments that span the CDR3 region. Sequencing of the amplicons was done on the Illumina HiSeq platform. From the authors' description of their analysis: PCR bias was corrected computationally using synthetic template baselines, and reads within Hamming distance 2 were collapsed, with unmergeable singletons discarded. Reads were aligned to IMGT to assign V, D and J genes, CDR3 length, and insertions or deletions at six rearrangement sites. Within each subset, clonotype counts were normalized to sorted cell number, and only after that were true diversity and Gini coefficients computed with the tcR R package. Repertoire sharing was quantified using the overlap coefficient calculated on TCRB nucleotide sequences. Out-of-frame TCRB sequences from naive cells were analyzed to stand in for the pre-selection repertoire. The table comes from immuneACCESS by way of TCRdb, which keeps in-frame sequences with V and J called. Part of the clones is missing from these tables; in studies checked, under half for an unresolved V gene and the rest for unknown reasons. V, J and clone size are those of that table, while D and trimming were read from the DNA. This sample lists some 660,000 clones; over 12% were detected once. The ten largest clones take up just under 0.04% of the sample.

Comments on this clone: Its antigen has not been determined. Base qualities are not recorded, but no much larger clone differs from it by a single base.

Sequences SGHTA (CDR1) and FQGNSA (CDR2) are obtained from the germline V gene. Taken from cysteine to phenylalanine, the CDR3 has 14 residues. Only the CDR3 DNA is retained, 42 bases long and in frame from the first base. Trimming removed 7 bases from V and 3 bases from J; the gene matches leave 9 bases unexplained. Sequenced input: naive CD4+ T cells from blood. The sample's cell subset or site label, decoded: true naive CD4+ T cells. Recombination joined TRBV7-2 with TRBJ2-7; 7 central nucleotides agree with TRBD1. The source of this sequence is a man aged 18 to 30 with type 1 diabetes. The CDR3 has the sequence CASTPGQRFYEQYF. The DNA sequence is given as TGTGCCAGCACCCCGGGACAGAGGTTCTACGAGCAGTACTTC.